This TCR beta chain was recorded in a study of T-cell memory formation after mild COVID-19. General study findings and limits: Balance between CD4 and CD8 was seen in clones contracting day 15 to 85, and a CD4+ lean was seen in later expanders. Contracting CD4+ clones sat mainly in CM and EM; CD8+ in EMRA.

TCR alpha and TCR beta cDNA libraries with sample barcodes and UMIs came from 5'RACE using constant-segment primers. A single record per CDR3 protein comes from TCRdb applying MiXCR to the 5' RACE reads. Of 500,000 to 550,000 distinct CDR3 sequences listed, around 21% were seen once; the top ten hold around 13%. This clonotype has only a few counts. Its antigen is undetermined. There are 14 residues in the CDR3. After removal of 8 bases from V and 2 bases from J, the junction contained 6 bases not matched to a gene. The germline V gene encodes CDR1 SNHLY and CDR2 FYNNEI. This clonotype was sampled from an adult woman who had mild COVID-19 (a few samples of this study predate the infection). Cell type and time point are not known. V and J are TRBV2 and TRBJ1-5, with 7 bases identical to TRBD1. Material: PBMCs or a T cell subset sorted from them (not recorded which). The CDR3 DNA reads as TGTGCCAGCGGTAGACAGGGCGGCAATCAGCCCCAGCATTTT. Residues: CASGRQGGNQPQHF.